This T cell receptor (beta chain) was documented in a study of shared clonotypes between healthy human individuals. The assay was immunoSEQ multiplex PCR, and TCRdb's table has in-frame clones only and misses some. The table shows some 2,000,000 clones, with 95% occurring only once. This clone has only one observation. The specimen sequenced was naive CD4+ T cells sorted from blood. Subset: CD45RA+ positively selected. The TCR was taken from a man aged 18 to 29 in good health.

The DNA of the CDR3 is TGTGCCAGCAGCTTAGCAACGGGGGGCCCCACAGATACGCAGTATTTT. It specifies CASSLATGGPTDTQYF. The V and J genes are TRBV7-9 and TRBJ2-3; tentatively, D is TRBD2 (7 bases). The CDR3 has 16 amino acids. V was trimmed by 0 bases and J by 2 bases, leaving 12 bases between them. Germline loops: CDR1 SEHNR, CDR2 FQNEAQ (reference sequence).